Detailed here is one T cell receptor beta chain. Its antigen is still unknown. Base-call qualities are not available, and no considerably larger clone is one nucleotide away. Ipilimumab was given at 1 mg/kg intravenously on day 1 of selected weeks, and checkpoint therapy started 14 to 28 days after autologous transplant. Patients received nivolumab at 3 mg/kg intravenously on day 1 of weeks 1, 4, 7, 10, and every two weeks through week 26. Combined checkpoint inhibition with ipilimumab and nivolumab as consolidation after autologous stem cell transplantation was tested in a Phase Ib clinical trial. CDR1 and CDR2, looked up from the germline V gene (reference sequence), are GTSNPN and SVGIG. The CDR3 contains 17 residues, cysteine and phenylalanine counted. Of all the DNA, just the CDR3 is kept, 51 bases in frame from base 1. Trimming accounts for 2 bases at V and 9 bases at J, while the number of junction bases matched to no gene is 11.

This sample was taken from a study of ipilimumab plus nivolumab after autologous stem cell transplantation (dated by TCRdb to the early 2020s). For the study in its entirety: Trial patients received a median of roughly 5 ipilimumab doses and roughly eight nivolumab doses. Both primary refractory and relapsed disease were represented in the DLBCL cohort, where 18-month progression-free survival was roughly 89% and 26%, respectively. More than 30 patients made up the trial's intent-to-treat population. Patients with high-risk diffuse large B cell lymphoma, mature T cell lymphoma, or multiple myeloma undergoing autologous transplant were enrolled in the trial. Overall study results and their limits: Combined checkpoint inhibition appeared tolerable as post-transplant consolidation, according to the authors' conclusion. The authors stated that profiles of the T cell receptor repertoire, regulatory T cell phenotype and gut microbiota provided a biologic rationale for studying this approach further.

The receptor library was made with the immunoSEQ multiplex PCR assay. The clones in this table, taken by TCRdb from immuneACCESS, are in-frame only. Not every clone is retained; where verified, under half of the shortfall comes from an unresolved V gene, and the cause of the rest is unknown. The sample profile shows about 16,000 clones; roughly 71% of them were found once. Less than 25% of the sample is held by the ten biggest clonotypes. Specimen: PBMCs, collected in a trial of ipilimumab plus nivolumab as post-transplant consolidation. Recombination connected TRBV30 to TRBJ2-1, and 15 junctional nucleotides match TRBD2. The sequence was collected from a male donor with diffuse large B-cell lymphoma. The DNA reads as follows: TGTGCCTGGAGTCTAGGACTAGCGGGAGGGGGTTCCTCTGAGCAGTTCTTC. Its protein reads: CAWSLGLAGGGSSEQFF.